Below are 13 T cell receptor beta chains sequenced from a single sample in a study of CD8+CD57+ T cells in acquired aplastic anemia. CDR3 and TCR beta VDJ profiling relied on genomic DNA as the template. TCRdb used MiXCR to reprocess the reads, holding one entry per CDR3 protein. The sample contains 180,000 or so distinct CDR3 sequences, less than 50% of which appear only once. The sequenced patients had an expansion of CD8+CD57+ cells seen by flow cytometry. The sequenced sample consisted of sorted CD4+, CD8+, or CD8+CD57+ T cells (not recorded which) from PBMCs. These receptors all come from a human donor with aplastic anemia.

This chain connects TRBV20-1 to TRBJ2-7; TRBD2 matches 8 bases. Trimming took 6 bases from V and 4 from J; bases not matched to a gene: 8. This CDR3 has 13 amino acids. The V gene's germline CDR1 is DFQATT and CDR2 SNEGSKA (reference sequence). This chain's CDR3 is CSALGGVQYEQYF. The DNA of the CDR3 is TGCAGTGCCCTCGGGGGGGTACAATACGAGCAGTACTTC.

CDR3 nucleotide sequence: TGCAGCGTAATGGACTGGAATCAGCCCCAGCATTTT. Amino acids: CSVMDWNQPQHF. This chain joins TRBV29-1 and TRBJ1-5, with D uncertain. The V gene's germline CDR1 is SQVTM and CDR2 ANQGSEA. CDR3 length: 12 residues. Trimming cost V 6 bases and J 4 bases, with 10 bases left between them. The whole variable domain, filled in from reference TRBV29-1 and TRBJ1-5, reads SAVISQKPSRDICQRGTSLTIQCQVDSQVTMMFWYRQQPGQSLTLIATANQGSEATYESGFVIDKFPISRPNLTFSTLTVSNMSPEDSSIYLCSVMDWNQPQHFGDGTRLSIL.

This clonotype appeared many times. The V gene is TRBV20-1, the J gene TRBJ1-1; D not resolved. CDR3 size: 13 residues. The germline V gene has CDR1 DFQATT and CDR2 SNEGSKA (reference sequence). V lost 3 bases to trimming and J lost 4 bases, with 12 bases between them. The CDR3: CSASFGSGTEAFF. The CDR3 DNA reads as TGCAGTGCTAGTTTTGGATCGGGCACTGAAGCTTTCTTT.

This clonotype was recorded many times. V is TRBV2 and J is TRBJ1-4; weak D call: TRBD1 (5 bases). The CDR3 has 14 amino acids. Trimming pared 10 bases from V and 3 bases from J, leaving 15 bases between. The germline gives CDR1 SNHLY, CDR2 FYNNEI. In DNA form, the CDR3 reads TGTGCCACCGTCGAGGGGACGGCTAATGAAAAACTGTTTTTT. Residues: CATVEGTANEKLFF.

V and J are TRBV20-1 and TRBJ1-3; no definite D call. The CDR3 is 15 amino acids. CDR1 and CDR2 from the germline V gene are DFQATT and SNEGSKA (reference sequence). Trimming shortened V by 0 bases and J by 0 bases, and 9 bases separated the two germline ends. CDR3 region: CSARDEASSGNTIYF. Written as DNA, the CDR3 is TGCAGTGCTAGAGACGAGGCCAGCTCTGGAAACACCATATATTTT.

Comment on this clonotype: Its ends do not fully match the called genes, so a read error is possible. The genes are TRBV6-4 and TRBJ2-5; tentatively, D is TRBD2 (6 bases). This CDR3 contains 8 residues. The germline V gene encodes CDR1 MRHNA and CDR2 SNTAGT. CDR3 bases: TGTGCCAGAAGGACTAACCTCTTC. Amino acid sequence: CARRTNLF.

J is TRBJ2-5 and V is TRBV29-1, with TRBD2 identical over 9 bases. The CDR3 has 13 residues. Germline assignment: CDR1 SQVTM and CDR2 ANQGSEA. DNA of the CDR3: TGCAGTTTGATGACTAGCGGCCCAGGGGCCCAGTACTTC. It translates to CSLMTSGPGAQYF. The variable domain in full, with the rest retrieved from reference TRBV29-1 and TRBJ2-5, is SAVISQKPSRDICQRGTSLTIQCQVDSQVTMMFWYRQQPGQSLTLIATANQGSEATYESGFVIDKFPISRPNLTFSTLTVSNMSPEDSSIYLCSLMTSGPGAQYFGPGTRLLVL.

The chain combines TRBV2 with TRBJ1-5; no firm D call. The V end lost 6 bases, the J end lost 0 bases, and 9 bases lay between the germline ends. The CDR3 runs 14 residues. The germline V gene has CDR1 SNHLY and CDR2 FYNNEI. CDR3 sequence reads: CASSLRHSNQPQHF. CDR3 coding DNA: TGTGCCAGCAGCCTTAGACATAGCAATCAGCCCCAGCATTTT.

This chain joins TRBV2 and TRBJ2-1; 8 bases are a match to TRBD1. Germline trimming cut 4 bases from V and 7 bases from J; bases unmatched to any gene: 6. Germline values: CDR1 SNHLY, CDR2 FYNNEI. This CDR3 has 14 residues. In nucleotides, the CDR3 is TGTGCCAGCAGTGTTAACAGGGGGTCGAATGAGCAGTTCTTC. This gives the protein CASSVNRGSNEQFF.

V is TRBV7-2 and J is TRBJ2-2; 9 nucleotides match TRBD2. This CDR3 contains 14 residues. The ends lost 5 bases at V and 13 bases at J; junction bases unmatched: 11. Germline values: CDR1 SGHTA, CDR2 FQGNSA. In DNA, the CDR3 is TGTGCCAGCAGCCTAGACAGTAGCGGGGGTCGGCTGTTTTTT. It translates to CASSLDSSGGRLFF.

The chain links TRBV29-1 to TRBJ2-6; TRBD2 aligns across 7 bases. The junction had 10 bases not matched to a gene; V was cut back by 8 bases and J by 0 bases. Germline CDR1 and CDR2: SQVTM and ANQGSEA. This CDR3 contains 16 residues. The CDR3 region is CSLVVSGGSGANVLTF. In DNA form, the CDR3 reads TGCAGCTTGGTCGTTTCGGGGGGCTCTGGGGCCAACGTCCTGACTTTC.

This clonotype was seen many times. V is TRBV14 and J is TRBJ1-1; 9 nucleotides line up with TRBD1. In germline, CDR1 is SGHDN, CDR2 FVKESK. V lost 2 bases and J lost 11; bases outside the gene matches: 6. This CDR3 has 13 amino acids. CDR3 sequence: CASSQSTGGGAFF. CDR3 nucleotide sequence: TGTGCCAGCAGCCAATCGACAGGGGGTGGTGCTTTCTTT.

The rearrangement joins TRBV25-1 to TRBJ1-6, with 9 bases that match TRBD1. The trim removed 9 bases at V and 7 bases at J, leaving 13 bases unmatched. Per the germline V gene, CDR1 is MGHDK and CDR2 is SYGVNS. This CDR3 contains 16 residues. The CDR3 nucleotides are TGTGCCAGACGGGAACAGGGGGCGTCGGGAAATTCACCCCTCCACTTT. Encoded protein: CARREQGASGNSPLHF.